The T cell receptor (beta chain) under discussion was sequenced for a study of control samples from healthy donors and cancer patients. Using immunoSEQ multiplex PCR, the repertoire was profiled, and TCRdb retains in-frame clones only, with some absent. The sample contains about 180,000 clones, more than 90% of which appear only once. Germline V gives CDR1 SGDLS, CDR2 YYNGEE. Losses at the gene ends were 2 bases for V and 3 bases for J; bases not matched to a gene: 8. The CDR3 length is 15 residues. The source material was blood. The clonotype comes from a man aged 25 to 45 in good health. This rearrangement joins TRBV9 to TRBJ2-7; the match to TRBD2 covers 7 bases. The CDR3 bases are TGTGCCAGCAGCGTTCCCGCGGGAGAGGACTACGAGCAGTACTTC. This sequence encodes CASSVPAGEDYEQYF. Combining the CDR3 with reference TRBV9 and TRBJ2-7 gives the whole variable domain DSGVTQTPKHLITATGQRVTLRCSPRSGDLSVYWYQQSLDQGLQFLIQYYNGEERAKGNILERFSAQQFPDLHSELNLSSLELGDSALYFCASSVPAGEDYEQYFGPGTRLTVT.